This paragraph reports one TCR beta chain. As yet, its antigen is unknown. V gave up 3 bases and J gave up 3 bases; unmatched junction bases: 7. Germline CDR1 GTSNPN, CDR2 SVGIG (reference sequence). This CDR3 comprises 15 residues. Here immunoSEQ multiplex PCR was the method, and the copy in TCRdb shows in-frame clones only, minus some. Of 95,000 to 150,000 clones in the sample, around 85% were seen once. The data were taken from a study of T cell responses to AZD1222 COVID-19 vaccine. On the study more broadly: Pooling was applied to second doses at about 4 or about 12 weeks. Notes on the study in general: Only 5 or 6 people who got AZD1222 tested seropositive at baseline. Donors skewed white British and female; clonal diversity was possibly underestimated.

This specimen consisted of peripheral blood, obtained on day 0 of AZD1222 vaccination. This chain connects TRBV30 to TRBJ2-3, with TRBD1 identical over 9 bases. The receptor's source is an adult in good health. The CDR3: CAWRFRGQGTDTQYF. The CDR3 nucleotides are TGTGCCTGGAGGTTTCGGGGACAGGGTACAGATACGCAGTATTTT.